The entry below describes one TCR beta chain. The antigen it recognizes is unknown. No clone much larger than this one lies a single base away; base qualities are absent. After removal of 2 bases from V and 11 bases from J, the junction retains 7 bases not matched to a gene. The CDR3 sequence holds 13 residues, the cysteine and phenylalanine included. CDR3 DNA is the only sequence kept; it has 39 bases, read in frame from the first base. Per the germline V gene, SGDLS is the CDR1 and YYNGEE is the CDR2. This entry is derived from a study of T cell responses to AZD1222 COVID-19 vaccine (dated by TCRdb to about 2021). Study-level background: TCR sequencing covered 230 to 250 trial participants: approximately 200 given two doses of AZD1222 and approximately 25 given two doses of MenACWY control vaccine. Trial participants were enrolled into age subgroups of 18-55, 56-69 and 70-plus years, which contained 148, 28 and 57 TCR-sequenced participants, respectively. Broad study findings and their caveats: CD4 TCRs associated with the vaccine covered the entire spike protein, and the dominant responses were in regions 160-218 and 743-854. Because no day 14 peak-response samples were available, repertoires were characterized only after the peak T cell response. Spike-specific TCR breadth and depth rose significantly after two AZD1222 doses compared with day 0 and with MenACWY recipients. Most participants were white British and females outnumbered males, and the authors suggested that clonal diversity may have been underestimated. Only five or six AZD1222 recipients were SARS-CoV-2 seropositive at baseline, limiting conclusions about previously exposed vaccinees. In the small 56-69-year group, the increase in depth fell short of significance, most likely because of low power. Epitopes outside the regions mutated in the B.1.351 and B.1.1.7 variants were reportedly recognized by nearly half of the unique spike-specific TCRs.

The CDR3 regions of human TCRbeta chains were analyzed by immunosequencing. Under the source paper's analysis protocol: TCRs in the repertoires were matched against a reference library of SARS-CoV-2-specific TCRs that had been generated with the MIRA antigen-specificity platform. Breadth was defined as the fraction of unique TCRs that were SARS-CoV-2-associated, and depth was defined as the fraction of total T cells that were SARS-CoV-2-associated. Using the MIRA data, every spike-specific TCR was mapped to the spike region that the TCR reacted to and assigned to either a CD4 or a CD8 class. Log10-transformed breadth and depth values were compared by one-way ANOVA with Sidak's multiple comparisons tests. TCRdb mirrors the immuneACCESS table, restricted to in-frame sequences. Some clones are absent from its copies; in checked studies, under half trace to an unresolved V gene, and the reason for the others is unknown. D and trimming were read from the DNA, whereas the V and J calls and clone size are those reported in that table. The table for this sample lists 100,000 to 140,000 clones; approximately 92% of them were counted only once. Together, the top ten hold approximately 8.9% of the sample.

The time point label for this specimen denotes: about 28 days (+/-7) after the second vaccine dose. AZD1222 recipients given second doses at about 4 weeks or at about 12 weeks were pooled, since spike-specific TCR depth and breadth were not found to differ between the two schedules. The vaccinee samples were drawn from two UK trials, COV001 and COV002, one of which was a single-blind randomized controlled phase 2/3 trial testing AZD1222 (ChAdOx1 nCoV-19) in healthy adults. For TCRbeta chain sequencing, PBMC samples from trial participants were taken at day 0 and at day 28 after the second dose. The TCR was taken from an adult who received the AZD1222 COVID-19 vaccine. This sample comprised peripheral blood, obtained 28 days after the second AZD1222 dose. The chain is made from TRBV9 and TRBJ1-1, with 9 junctional bases fitting TRBD1. The DNA sequence is as follows: TGTGCCAGCAGCGTCAGCAAACAGGGGGCGGCTTTCTTT. This is translated as CASSVSKQGAAFF.